This T cell receptor (beta chain) was recorded in a study of identical twins. Findings of the study overall: Conclusions rested on cross-sectional statistics rather than following the same donors.

Note on this clonotype: Its target is not known.

Per the germline V gene, CDR1 is MDHEN and CDR2 is SYDVKM. After removal of 5 bases from V and 0 bases from J, the junction contained 3 bases not matched to a gene. The CDR3 length is 15 residues. TCRdb re-called the 5' RACE reads with MiXCR, one entry per CDR3 protein. The table shows about 260,000 distinct CDR3 sequences, with around 6.6% occurring only once. These data are also associated with another study on yellow fever vaccine responses in identical twins. That paper adds: Twins showed a vaccine T cell response that reportedly seemed partly convergent, partly personalized.

Sequenced: memory (CD45RO+) T cells sorted from blood. The receptor was isolated from a young woman in good health. The chain recombines TRBV28 with TRBJ2-7; 11 nucleotides align to TRBD2. CDR3 residues: CASSTSGGFSYEQYF. The CDR3 nucleotides are TGTGCCAGCAGTACTAGCGGGGGCTTCTCCTACGAGCAGTACTTC.